This T cell receptor beta chain emerged from a study of CD8 T cells in ankylosing spondylitis. Overall study results and limits: In ankylosing spondylitis blood, a motif of 7 to 9 highly homologous TCR beta variants appeared characteristic.

In this sample, this clonotype turned up many times. Its specificity is not known. TCRdb reanalysed the 5' RACE reads using MiXCR and keeps one entry per CDR3 protein. The table records more than 400,000 distinct CDR3 sequences, about 5.2% of them present only once. V shed 3 bases, J shed 6 bases, and the junction held 9 bases outside the gene matches. The CDR3 has 16 amino acids. Germline assignment: CDR1 LGHNA and CDR2 YSLEER. Sequences were obtained from blood, either unsorted or a sorted T cell fraction (not recorded which). The V gene is TRBV4-3, the J gene TRBJ2-1, with TRBD2 matching over 9 bases. The source of this sequence is a male donor with ankylosing spondylitis. The CDR3 spells CASSQVAGLAGNEQFF. In DNA, the CDR3 is TGCGCCAGCAGCCAGGTAGCGGGACTAGCAGGCAATGAGCAGTTCTTC.